This T cell receptor beta chain was documented in a study of patients and donors after allogeneic stem cell transplantation. Via MiXCR, TCRdb re-called the RT-PCR reads, giving one row per CDR3 protein. This table holds more than 850,000 distinct CDR3 sequences, about a sixth found once. The CDR3 sequence is 14 residues long. With V trimmed by 5 bases and J by 2 bases, 4 bases remained unmatched. This clonotype has a count of ten or more. This sequence originates from a human donor who was either an allogeneic HSCT recipient or a stem cell or donor lymphocyte infusion donor (not recorded which). It is not recorded whose cells these are; they may come from a transplant donor. The sequencing input was blood, either unsorted or a sorted T cell fraction (not recorded which). The V call is TRBV12-3 or TRBV12-4, the J call TRBJ1-1, with 8 bases fitting TRBD1. This chain's CDR3 is CASSKTGDNTEAFF. The CDR3 DNA reads TGTGCCAGCAGTAAGACAGGGGACAACACTGAAGCTTTCTTT.